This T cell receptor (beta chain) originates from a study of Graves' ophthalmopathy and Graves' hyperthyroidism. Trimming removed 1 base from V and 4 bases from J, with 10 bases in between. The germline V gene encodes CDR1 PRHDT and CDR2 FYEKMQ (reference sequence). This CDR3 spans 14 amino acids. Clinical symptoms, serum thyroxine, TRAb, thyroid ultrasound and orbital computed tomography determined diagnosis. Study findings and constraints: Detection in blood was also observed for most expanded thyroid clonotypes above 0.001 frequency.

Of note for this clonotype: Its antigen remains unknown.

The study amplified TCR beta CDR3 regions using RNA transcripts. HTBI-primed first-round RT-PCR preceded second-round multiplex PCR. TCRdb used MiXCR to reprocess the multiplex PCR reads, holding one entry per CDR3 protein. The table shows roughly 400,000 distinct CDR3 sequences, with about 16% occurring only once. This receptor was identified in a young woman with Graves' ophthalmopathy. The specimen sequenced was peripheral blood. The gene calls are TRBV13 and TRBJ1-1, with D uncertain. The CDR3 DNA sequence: TGTGCCAGCAGCTTAGCTCCGGCAAGCACTGAAGCTTTCTTT. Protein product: CASSLAPASTEAFF.